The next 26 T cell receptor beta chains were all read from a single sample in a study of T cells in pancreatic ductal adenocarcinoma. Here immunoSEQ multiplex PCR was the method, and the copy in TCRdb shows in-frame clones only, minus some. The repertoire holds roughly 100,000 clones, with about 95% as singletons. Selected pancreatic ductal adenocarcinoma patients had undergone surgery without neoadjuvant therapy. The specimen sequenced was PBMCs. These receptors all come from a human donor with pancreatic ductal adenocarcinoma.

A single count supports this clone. The CDR3 spells CASSISTGYEQYF. Here the CDR3 DNA reads TGTGCCAGTAGTATATCGACAGGCTACGAGCAGTACTTC. The chain uses TRBV19 and TRBJ2-7; D is perhaps TRBD1 (6 bases). Germline V CDR1 and CDR2: LNHDA, SQIVND (reference sequence). V lost 2 bases, J lost 3 bases, and 8 bases lay in between. The CDR3 totals 13 residues.

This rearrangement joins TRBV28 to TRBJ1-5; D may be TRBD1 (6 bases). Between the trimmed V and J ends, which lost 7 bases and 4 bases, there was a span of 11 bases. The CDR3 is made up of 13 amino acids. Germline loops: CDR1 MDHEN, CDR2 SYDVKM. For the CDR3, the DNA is TGTGCCAGCACCTTGGACAGAAATCAGCCCCAGCATTTT. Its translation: CASTLDRNQPQHF.

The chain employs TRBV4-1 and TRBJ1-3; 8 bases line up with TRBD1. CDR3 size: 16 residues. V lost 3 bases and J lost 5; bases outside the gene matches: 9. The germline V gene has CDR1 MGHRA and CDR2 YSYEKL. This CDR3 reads CASSQSRTGLRNTIYF. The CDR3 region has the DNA TGCGCCAGCAGCCAGTCCCGGACAGGGTTAAGAAACACCATATATTTT.

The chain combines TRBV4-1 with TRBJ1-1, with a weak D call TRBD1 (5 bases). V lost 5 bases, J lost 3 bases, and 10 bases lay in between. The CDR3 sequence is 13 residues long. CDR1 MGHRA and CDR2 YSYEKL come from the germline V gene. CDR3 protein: CASSSQTDTEAFF. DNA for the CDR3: TGCGCCAGCAGCTCCCAGACAGACACTGAAGCTTTCTTT.

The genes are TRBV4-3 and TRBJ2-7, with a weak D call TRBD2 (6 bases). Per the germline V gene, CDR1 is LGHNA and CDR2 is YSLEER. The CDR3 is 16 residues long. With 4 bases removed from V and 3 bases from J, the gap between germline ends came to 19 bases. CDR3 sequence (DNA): TGCGCCAGCAGCCCGCAGGCGACGGACGGGGGCTACGAGCAGTACTTC. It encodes CASSPQATDGGYEQYF.

The CDR3 DNA is TGCGCCAGCAGCCGTGGTAACACCCTTACAGAGACCCAGTACTTC. It yields the protein CASSRGNTLTETQYF. The V and J genes are TRBV4-1 and TRBJ2-5; D remains unclear. From germline, CDR1 is MGHRA and CDR2 YSYEKL. Trimming cost V 4 bases and J 4 bases, with 16 bases left between them. CDR3 size: 15 residues.

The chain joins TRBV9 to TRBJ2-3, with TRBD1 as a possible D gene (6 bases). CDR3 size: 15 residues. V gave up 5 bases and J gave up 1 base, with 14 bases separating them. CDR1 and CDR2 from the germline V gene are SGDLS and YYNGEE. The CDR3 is CASRARDTGTDTQYF. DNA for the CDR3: TGTGCCAGCAGAGCCCGGGACACGGGCACAGATACGCAGTATTTT.

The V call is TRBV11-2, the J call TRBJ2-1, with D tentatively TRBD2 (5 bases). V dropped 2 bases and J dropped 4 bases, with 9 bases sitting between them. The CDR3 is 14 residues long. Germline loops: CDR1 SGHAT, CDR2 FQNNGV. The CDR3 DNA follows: TGTGCCAGCAGCTTACGTCGGGAATACAATGAGCAGTTCTTC. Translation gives CASSLRREYNEQFF.

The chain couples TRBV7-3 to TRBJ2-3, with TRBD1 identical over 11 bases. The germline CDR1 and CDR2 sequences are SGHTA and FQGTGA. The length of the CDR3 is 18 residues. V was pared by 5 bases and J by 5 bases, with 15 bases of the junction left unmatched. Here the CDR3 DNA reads TGTGCCAGCAGCCCGCGGGGGGGACAGGGGGGCCCCGTAGATACGCAGTATTTT. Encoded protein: CASSPRGGQGGPVDTQYF.

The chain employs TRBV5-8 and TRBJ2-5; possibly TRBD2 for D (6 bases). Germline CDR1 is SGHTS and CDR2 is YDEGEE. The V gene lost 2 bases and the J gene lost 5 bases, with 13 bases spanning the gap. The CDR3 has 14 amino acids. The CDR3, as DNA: TGTGCCAGCAGCTTTAAACTAGCTTGGGAGACCCAGTACTTC. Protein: CASSFKLAWETQYF.

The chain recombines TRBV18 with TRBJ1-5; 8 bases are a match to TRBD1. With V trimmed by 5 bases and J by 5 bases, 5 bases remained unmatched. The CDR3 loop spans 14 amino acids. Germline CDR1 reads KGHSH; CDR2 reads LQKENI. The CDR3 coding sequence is TGTGCCAGCTCATCGGGACAGGAGCATCAGCCCCAGCATTTT. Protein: CASSSGQEHQPQHF.

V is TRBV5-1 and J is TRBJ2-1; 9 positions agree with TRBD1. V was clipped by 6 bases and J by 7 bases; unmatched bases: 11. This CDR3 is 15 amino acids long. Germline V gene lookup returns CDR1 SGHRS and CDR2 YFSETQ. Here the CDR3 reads CASNKQQGAGNEQFF. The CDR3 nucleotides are TGCGCCAGCAACAAACAACAGGGGGCTGGGAATGAGCAGTTCTTC.

CDR3: CASSHALAGGAFSTDTQYF. CDR3 DNA sequence: TGTGCCAGCAGCCATGCACTAGCGGGAGGAGCCTTTAGCACAGATACGCAGTATTTT. V is TRBV4-2 and J is TRBJ2-3; TRBD2 matches 12 bases. CDR1 is LGHNA, CDR2 YNFKEQ, per germline. The J segment lost 0 bases and the V segment lost 3 bases, leaving 10 bases of the junction unmatched. The CDR3 is 19 amino acids.

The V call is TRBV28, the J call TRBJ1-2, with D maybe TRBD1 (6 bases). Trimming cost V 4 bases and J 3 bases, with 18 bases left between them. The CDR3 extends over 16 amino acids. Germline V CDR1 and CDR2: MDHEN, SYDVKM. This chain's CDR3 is CASSSSQDSGYYGYTF. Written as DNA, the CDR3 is TGTGCCAGCAGTTCAAGCCAGGACAGCGGTTACTATGGCTACACCTTC.

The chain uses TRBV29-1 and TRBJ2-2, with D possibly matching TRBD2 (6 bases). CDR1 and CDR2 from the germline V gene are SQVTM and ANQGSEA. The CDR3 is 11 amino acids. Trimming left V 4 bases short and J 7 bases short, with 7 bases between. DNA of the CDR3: TGCAGCGTTGGGAGGGGCGGGGAGCTGTTTTTT. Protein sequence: CSVGRGGELFF.

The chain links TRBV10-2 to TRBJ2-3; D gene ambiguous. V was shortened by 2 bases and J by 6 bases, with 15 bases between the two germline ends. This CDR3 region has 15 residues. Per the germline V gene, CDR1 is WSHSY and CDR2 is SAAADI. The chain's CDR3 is CASSEPHPGVDTQYF. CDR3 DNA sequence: TGCGCCAGCAGTGAGCCCCACCCCGGTGTTGATACGCAGTATTTT.

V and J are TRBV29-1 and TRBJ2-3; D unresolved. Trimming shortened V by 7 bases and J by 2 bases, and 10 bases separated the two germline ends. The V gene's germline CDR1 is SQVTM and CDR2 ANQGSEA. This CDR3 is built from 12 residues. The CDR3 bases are TGCAGCGCCACACCCTTCACAGATACGCAGTATTTT. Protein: CSATPFTDTQYF.

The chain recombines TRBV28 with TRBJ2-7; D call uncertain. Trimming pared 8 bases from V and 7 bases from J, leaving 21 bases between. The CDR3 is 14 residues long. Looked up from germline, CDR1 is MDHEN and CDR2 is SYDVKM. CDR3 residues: CASASPKPLREQYF. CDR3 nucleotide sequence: TGTGCCAGCGCCTCCCCCAAGCCTCTCAGGGAGCAGTACTTC.

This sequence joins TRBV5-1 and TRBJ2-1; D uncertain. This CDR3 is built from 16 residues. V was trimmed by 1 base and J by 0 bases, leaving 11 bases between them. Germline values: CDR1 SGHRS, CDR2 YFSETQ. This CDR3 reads CASSLYMRSSYNEQFF. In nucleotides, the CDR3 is TGCGCCAGCAGCTTGTATATGAGAAGCTCCTACAATGAGCAGTTCTTC.

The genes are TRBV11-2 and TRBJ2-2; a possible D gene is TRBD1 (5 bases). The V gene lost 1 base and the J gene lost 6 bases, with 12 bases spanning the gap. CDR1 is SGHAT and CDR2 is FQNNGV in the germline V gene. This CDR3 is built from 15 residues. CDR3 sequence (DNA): TGTGCCAGCAGCTTAGGGCAGGGTAGGGCCGGGGAGCTGTTTTTT. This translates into CASSLGQGRAGELFF.

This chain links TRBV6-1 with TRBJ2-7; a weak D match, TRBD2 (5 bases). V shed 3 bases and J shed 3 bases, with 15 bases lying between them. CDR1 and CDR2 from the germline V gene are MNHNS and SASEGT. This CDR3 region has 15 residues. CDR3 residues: CASSDRDLGGYEQYF. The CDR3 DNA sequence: TGTGCCAGCAGTGATCGGGATCTGGGCGGCTACGAGCAGTACTTC.

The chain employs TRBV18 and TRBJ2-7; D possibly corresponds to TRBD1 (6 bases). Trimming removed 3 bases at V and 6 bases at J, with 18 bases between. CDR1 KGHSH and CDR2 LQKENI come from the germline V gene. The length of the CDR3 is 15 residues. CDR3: CASSPYNTGWSEQYF. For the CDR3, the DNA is TGTGCCAGCTCACCTTATAATACAGGGTGGAGCGAGCAGTACTTC. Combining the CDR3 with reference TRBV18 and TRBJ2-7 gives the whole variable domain NAGVMQNPRHLVRRRGQEARLRCSPMKGHSHVYWYRQLPEEGLKFMVYLQKENIIDESGMPKERFSAEFPKEGPSILRIQQVVRGDSAAYFCASSPYNTGWSEQYFGPGTRLTVT.

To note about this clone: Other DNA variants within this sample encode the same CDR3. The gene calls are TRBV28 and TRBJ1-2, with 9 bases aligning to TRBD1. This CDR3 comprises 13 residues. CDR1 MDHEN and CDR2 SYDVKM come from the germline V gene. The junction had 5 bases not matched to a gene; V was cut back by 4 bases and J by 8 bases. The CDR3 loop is CASSSGQGGGYTF. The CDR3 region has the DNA TGTGCCAGCAGTTCGGGACAGGGAGGCGGCTACACCTTC.

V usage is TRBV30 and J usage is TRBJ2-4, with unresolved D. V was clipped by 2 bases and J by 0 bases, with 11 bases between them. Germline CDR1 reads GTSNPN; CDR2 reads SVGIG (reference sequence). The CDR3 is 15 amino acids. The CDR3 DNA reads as TGTGCCTGGAGTTCTGAGGAACTAGCCAAAAACATTCAGTACTTC. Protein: CAWSSEELAKNIQYF.

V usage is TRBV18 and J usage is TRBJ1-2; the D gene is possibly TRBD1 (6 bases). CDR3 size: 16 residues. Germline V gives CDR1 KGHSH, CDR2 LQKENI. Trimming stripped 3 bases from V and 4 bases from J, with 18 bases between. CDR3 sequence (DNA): TGTGCCAGCTCACCGGGGGAGCAGGGGCTCGGCTATGGCTACACCTTC. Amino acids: CASSPGEQGLGYGYTF.

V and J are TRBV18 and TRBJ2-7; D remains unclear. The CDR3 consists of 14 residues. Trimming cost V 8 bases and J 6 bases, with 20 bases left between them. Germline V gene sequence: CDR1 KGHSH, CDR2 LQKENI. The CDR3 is CASTTTEALGEQYF. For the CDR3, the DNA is TGTGCCAGCACCACCACTGAAGCGCTTGGCGAGCAGTACTTC.